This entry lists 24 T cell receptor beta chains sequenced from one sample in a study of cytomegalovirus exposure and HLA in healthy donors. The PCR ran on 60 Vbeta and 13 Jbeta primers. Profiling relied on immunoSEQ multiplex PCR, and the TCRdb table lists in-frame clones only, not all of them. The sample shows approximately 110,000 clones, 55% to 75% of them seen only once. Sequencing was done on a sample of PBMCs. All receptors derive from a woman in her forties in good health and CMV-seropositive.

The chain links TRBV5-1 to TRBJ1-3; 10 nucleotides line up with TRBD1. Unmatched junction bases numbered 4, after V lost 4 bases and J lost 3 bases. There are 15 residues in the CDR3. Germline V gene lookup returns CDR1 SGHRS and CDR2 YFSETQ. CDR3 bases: TGCGCCAGCAGCCTGGACAGGGGGTATGGAAACACCATATATTTT. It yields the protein CASSLDRGYGNTIYF. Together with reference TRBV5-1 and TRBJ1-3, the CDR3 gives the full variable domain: KAGVTQTPRYLIKTRGQQVTLSCSPISGHRSVSWYQQTPGQGLQFLFEYFSETQRNKGNFPGRFSGRQFSNSRSEMNVSTLELGDSALYLCASSLDRGYGNTIYFGEGSWLTVV.

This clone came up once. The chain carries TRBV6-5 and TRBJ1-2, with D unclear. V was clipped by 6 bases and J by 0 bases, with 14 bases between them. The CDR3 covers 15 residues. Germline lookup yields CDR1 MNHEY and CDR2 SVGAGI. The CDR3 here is CASSETGVANYGYTF. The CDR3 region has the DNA TGTGCCAGCAGCGAAACCGGGGTAGCTAACTATGGCTACACCTTC.

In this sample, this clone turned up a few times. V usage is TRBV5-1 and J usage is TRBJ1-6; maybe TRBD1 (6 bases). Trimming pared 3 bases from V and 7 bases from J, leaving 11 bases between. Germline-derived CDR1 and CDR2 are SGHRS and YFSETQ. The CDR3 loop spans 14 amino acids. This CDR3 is CASSSIGGNSPLHF. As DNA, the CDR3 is TGCGCCAGCAGCTCAATTGGGGGCAATTCACCCCTCCACTTT.

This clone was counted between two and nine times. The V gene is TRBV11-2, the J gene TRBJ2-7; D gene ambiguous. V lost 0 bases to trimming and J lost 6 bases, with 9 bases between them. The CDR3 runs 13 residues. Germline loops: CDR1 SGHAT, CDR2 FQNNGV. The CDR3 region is CASSLEESGEQYF. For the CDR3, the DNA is TGTGCCAGCAGCTTAGAGGAGTCTGGCGAGCAGTACTTC.

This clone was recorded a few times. CDR3 DNA: TGTGCCAGCTCACCCCGAGCGGGGGTGGAGACCCAGTACTTC. This encodes CASSPRAGVETQYF. The chain uses TRBV18 and TRBJ2-5; 8 bases map to TRBD2. Germline assignment: CDR1 KGHSH and CDR2 LQKENI. The CDR3 totals 14 residues. V shed 3 bases and J 5 bases; nucleotides not matched to a gene: 5.

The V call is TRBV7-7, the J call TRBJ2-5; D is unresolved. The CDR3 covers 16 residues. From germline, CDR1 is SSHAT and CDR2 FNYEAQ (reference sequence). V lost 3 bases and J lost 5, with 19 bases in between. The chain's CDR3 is CASSLELDSGLETQYF. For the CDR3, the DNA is TGTGCCAGCAGCTTGGAGTTGGATTCGGGTTTGGAGACCCAGTACTTC.

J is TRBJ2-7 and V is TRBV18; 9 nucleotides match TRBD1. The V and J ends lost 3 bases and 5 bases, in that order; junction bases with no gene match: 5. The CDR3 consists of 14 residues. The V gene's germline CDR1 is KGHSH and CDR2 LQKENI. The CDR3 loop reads CASSPTGQGHEQYF. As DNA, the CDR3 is TGTGCCAGCTCACCGACGGGACAGGGCCACGAGCAGTACTTC.

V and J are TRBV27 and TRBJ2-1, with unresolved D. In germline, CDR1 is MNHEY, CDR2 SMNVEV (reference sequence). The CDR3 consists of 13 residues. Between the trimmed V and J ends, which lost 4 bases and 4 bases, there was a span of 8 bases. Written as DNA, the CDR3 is TGTGCCAGCAGTTGGGCCGAGTACAATGAGCAGTTCTTC. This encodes CASSWAEYNEQFF.

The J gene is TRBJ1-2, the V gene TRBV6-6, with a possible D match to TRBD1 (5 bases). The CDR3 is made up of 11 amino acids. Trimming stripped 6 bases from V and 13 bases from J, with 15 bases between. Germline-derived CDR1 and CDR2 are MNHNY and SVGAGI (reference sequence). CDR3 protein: CASRSYLTVTF. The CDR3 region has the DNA TGTGCCAGCAGATCCTACCTGACAGTCACCTTC.

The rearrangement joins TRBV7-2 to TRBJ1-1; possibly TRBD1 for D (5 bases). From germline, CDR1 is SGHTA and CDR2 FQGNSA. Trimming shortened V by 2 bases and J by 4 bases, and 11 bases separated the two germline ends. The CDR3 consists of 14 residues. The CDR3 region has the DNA TGTGCCAGCAGCTTAAACCGACAGAGCACTGAAGCTTTCTTT. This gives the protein CASSLNRQSTEAFF.

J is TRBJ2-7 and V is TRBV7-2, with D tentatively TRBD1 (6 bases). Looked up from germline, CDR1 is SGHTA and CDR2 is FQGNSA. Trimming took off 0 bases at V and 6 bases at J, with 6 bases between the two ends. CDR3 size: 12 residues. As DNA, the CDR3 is TGTGCCAGCAGCTTAGCGGGGGCCGAGCAGTACTTC. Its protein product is CASSLAGAEQYF.

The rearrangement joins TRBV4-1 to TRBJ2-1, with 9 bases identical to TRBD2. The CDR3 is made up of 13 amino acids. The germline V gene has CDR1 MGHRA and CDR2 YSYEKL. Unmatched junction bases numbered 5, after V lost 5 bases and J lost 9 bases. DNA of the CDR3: TGCGCCAGCAGCGCCCTAGCGGGGCCTGAGCAGTTCTTC. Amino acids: CASSALAGPEQFF.

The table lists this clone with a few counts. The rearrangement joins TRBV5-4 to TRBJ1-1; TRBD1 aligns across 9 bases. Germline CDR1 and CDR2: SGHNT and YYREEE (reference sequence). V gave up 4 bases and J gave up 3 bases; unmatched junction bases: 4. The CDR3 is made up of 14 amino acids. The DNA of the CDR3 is TGTGCCAGCAGCCGACAGGGGGATCACACTGAAGCTTTCTTT. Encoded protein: CASSRQGDHTEAFF.

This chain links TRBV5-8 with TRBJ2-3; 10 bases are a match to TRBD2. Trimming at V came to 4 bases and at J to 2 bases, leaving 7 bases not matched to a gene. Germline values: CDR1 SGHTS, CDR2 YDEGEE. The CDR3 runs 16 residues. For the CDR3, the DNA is TGTGCCAGCAGCGAACTAGCGGGGACCTACACAGATACGCAGTATTTT. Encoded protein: CASSELAGTYTDTQYF.

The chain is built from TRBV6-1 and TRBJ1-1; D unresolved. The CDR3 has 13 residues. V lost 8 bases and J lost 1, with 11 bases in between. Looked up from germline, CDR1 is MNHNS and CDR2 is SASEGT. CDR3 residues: CASLEQQNTEAFF. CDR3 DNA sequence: TGTGCCAGCCTGGAACAGCAGAACACTGAAGCTTTCTTT.

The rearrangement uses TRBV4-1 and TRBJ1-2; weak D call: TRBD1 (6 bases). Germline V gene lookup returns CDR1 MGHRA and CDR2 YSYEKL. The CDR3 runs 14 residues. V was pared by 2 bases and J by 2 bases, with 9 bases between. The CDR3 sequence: CASSQNRENYGYTF. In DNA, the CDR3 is TGCGCCAGCAGCCAAAACAGGGAGAACTATGGCTACACCTTC.

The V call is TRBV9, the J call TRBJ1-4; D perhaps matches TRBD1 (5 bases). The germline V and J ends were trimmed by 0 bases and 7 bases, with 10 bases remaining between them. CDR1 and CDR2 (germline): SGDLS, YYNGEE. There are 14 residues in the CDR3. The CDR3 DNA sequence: TGTGCCAGCAGCGTAGATGGGGCATCTGAAAAACTGTTTTTT. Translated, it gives CASSVDGASEKLFF.

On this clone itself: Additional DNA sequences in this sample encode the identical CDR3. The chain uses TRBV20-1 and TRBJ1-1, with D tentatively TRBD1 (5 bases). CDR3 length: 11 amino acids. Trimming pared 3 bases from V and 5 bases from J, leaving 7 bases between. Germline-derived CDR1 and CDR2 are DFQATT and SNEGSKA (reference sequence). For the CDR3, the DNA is TGCAGTGCTAGGCAGGGAACTGAAGCTTTCTTT. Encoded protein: CSARQGTEAFF.

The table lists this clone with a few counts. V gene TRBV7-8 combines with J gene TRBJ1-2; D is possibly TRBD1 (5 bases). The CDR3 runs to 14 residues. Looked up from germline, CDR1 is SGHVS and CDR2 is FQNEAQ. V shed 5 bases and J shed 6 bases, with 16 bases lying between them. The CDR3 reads CASSPQGPGDGYTF. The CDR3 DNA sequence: TGTGCCAGCAGCCCTCAGGGCCCTGGGGATGGCTACACCTTC.

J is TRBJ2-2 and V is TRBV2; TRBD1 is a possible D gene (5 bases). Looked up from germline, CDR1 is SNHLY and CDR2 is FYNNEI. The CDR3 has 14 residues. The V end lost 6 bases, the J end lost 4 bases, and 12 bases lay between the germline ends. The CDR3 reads CASRDAGSTGELFF. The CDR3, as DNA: TGTGCCAGCAGGGACGCAGGGTCCACCGGGGAGCTGTTTTTT.

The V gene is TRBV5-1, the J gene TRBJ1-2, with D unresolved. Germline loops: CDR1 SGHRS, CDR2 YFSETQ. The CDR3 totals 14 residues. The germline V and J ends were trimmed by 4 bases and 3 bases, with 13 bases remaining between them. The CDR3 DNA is TGCGCCAGCAGCCCCACGGGAGTGGACTATGGCTACACCTTC. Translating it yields CASSPTGVDYGYTF.

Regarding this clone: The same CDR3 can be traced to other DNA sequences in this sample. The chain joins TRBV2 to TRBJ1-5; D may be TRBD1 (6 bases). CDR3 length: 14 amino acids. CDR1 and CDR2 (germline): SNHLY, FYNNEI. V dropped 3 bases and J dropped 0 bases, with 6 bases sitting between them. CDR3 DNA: TGTGCCAGCAGTGAGACAGGTAGCAATCAGCCCCAGCATTTT. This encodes CASSETGSNQPQHF.

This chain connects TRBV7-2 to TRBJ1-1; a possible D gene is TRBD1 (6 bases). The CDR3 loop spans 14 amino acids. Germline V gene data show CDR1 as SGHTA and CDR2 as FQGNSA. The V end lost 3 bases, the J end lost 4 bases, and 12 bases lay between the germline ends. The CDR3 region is CASSFGGQSTEAFF. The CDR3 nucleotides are TGTGCCAGCAGCTTCGGAGGACAGAGCACTGAAGCTTTCTTT.

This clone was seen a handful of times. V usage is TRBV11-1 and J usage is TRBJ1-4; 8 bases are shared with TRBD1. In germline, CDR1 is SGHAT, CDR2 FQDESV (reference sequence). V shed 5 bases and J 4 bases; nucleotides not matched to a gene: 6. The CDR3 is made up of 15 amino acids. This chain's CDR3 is CASSATGGINEKLFF. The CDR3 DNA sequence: TGTGCCAGCAGCGCCACAGGGGGGATTAATGAAAAACTGTTTTTT.